Sequencing of this T cell receptor beta chain was carried out in a study of CD8 T cells in Susac syndrome. General study points: The study conceded that its TCR sequencing and HLA analysis involved relatively few individuals.

Remarks on this clonotype: The target antigen is unknown.

With random hexamers, about 0.5 to 1 ug RNA was reverse transcribed. The CDR3 of TCR beta was amplified by immunoSEQ multiplex PCR across 54 Vbeta and 13 Jbeta. Via MiXCR, TCRdb re-called the immunoSEQ multiplex PCR reads, giving one row per CDR3 protein. Of about 160,000 distinct CDR3 sequences listed, roughly 95% are singletons. Sequencing of TCR beta, carried out with a high-throughput approach, was applied to CD8+ and CD4+ T cells from the blood. The multiple sclerosis controls consisted of treatment-naive patients with relapsing-remitting disease, either stable or active. Sequencing used CD4+ T cells from PBMCs. The TCR originated in a human donor with multiple sclerosis.

This chain's CDR3 is CSARGTSGRRQYF. In DNA, the CDR3 is TGCAGTGCTAGGGGGACTAGCGGGAGAAGGCAGTACTTC. The chain recombines TRBV20-1 with TRBJ2-7; TRBD2 matches at 14 bases. The V gene's germline CDR1 is DFQATT and CDR2 SNEGSKA (reference sequence). The CDR3 length is 13 residues. With 3 bases clipped from V and 9 bases from J, the junction kept 4 bases outside the gene matches.